This T cell receptor (beta chain) emerged from a study of blood T cell repertoires in COVID-19. With 3 bases removed from V and 2 bases from J, the gap between germline ends came to 12 bases. Germline lookup yields CDR1 LNHDA and CDR2 SQIVND (reference sequence). The CDR3 sequence is 15 residues long. Per the original data handling: Amplification with reference gene primers provided the estimates of nucleated cell counts. The protocol was immunoSEQ multiplex PCR, while the TCRdb copy is restricted to in-frame clones and leaves out a portion. V and J calls and clone size are as listed in that table; D and trimming were resolved from the DNA. This table holds tens of thousands of clones, over 75% found once.

The receptor comes from a woman between 40 and 55 years old with active COVID-19. The sequencing input was peripheral blood. The chain employs TRBV19 and TRBJ2-3; possibly TRBD2 for D (5 bases). The CDR3 nucleotides are TGTGCCAGTAGTATGCAGCCGGGAATCACAGATACGCAGTATTTT. It codes for CASSMQPGITDTQYF.